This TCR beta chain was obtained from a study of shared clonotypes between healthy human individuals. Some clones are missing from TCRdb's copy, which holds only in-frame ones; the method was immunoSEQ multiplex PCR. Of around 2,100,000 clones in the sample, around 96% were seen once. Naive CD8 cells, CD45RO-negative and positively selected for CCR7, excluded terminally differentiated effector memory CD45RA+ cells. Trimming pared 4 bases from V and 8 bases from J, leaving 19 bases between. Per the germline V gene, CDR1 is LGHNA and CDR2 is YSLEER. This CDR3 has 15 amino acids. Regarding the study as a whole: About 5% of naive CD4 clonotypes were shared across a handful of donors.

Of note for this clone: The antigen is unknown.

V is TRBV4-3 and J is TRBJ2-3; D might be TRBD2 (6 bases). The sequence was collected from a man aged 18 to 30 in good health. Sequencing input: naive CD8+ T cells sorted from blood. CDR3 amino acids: CASSLFGGEAGTQYF. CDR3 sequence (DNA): TGCGCCAGCAGCCTCTTCGGCGGGGAGGCCGGTACGCAGTATTTT.